Below, one T cell receptor (beta chain) is given with its context. Its specificity is unknown. CDR3 size: 12 residues. Trimming cost V 11 bases and J 2 bases, with 10 bases left between them. The germline V gene encodes CDR1 SGHVS and CDR2 FQNEAQ. MiXCR was run by TCRdb on the reads, yielding one entry per CDR3 protein. The sample includes around 900,000 distinct CDR3 sequences, roughly 30% seen only once; the top ten take about an eighth. The data originate from a study of T cell repertoires in cytomegalovirus infection. Study as a whole: It was the public TCR beta signatures that indicated both CMV infection and matching HLA type.

Study conclusions and caveats: Cumulative frequency of public TCR beta families picked out carriers of CMV plus the relevant HLA.

This receptor was obtained from a human donor in good health (CMV status not recorded). Some clones in this sample may be carry-over from other donors' samples. The sequencing used cultured CD8+ T cells from PBMCs, collected from culture after CMV antigen stimulation. The J gene is TRBJ1-3, the V gene TRBV7-8, with D uncertain. Here the CDR3 reads CACSPPGNTIYF. The CDR3 bases are TGTGCCTGTTCCCCTCCTGGAAACACCATATATTTT.